Listed below are T cell receptor beta chains from one sample, sequenced in a study of T cells in Graves' hyperthyroidism and ophthalmopathy. TCRdb re-called the multiplex PCR reads through MiXCR, storing one row per CDR3 protein. The sample gives more than 350,000 distinct CDR3 sequences, about a sixth of which show up once; roughly 35% is in the top ten. Sequencing was performed on blood. These TCRs come from a woman in her twenties or thirties with Graves' hyperthyroidism that later progressed to Graves' ophthalmopathy. Both conserved end residues are part of each CDR3. The order of the fields is V gene, J gene, CDR3 protein.

>TRBV2|TRBJ2-5
CASRGQGSRETQYF
>TRBV6-5|TRBJ1-6
CASSYSSGTPLHF
>TRBV4-2|TRBJ2-3
CASSQYSTDTQYF
>TRBV28|TRBJ1-2
CASTPGGTGADYGYTF
>TRBV20-1|TRBJ2-2
CSAVAASGLNTGELFF
>TRBV11-2|TRBJ1-2
CASSFPPNYGYTF
>TRBV5-1|TRBJ1-6
CASSSGDMGSPLHF
>TRBV12-3/TRBV12-4|TRBJ2-5
CASSLKGGPETQYF
>TRBV2|TRBJ1-2
CASSSTGADGYTF
>TRBV27|TRBJ1-2
CASSGMNYGYTF
>TRBV20-1|TRBJ2-1
CSARDRDPQFF
>TRBV6-2/TRBV6-3|TRBJ2-7
CASSYSLAGVAYEQYF
>TRBV11-1|TRBJ2-3
CASSLGVKRRDTQYF
>TRBV5-1|TRBJ2-2
CASSLVLAGVRTGELFF
>TRBV28|TRBJ1-1
CASSSGGLDTEAFF
>TRBV11-2|TRBJ1-6
CASSPTTGGGYNSPLHF
>TRBV12-3/TRBV12-4|TRBJ1-2
CASRGTAPNYGYTF
>TRBV7-9|TRBJ2-5
CASSLAGVEETQYF
>TRBV18|TRBJ2-3
CASSPGPMDADAQYF
>TRBV19|TRBJ2-7
CASSIDLLGGWAESSYEQYF
>TRBV7-9|TRBJ2-7
CASSFVRDRVTYEQYF
>TRBV12-3/TRBV12-4|TRBJ2-7
CASSSMTGTYEQYF
>TRBV28|TRBJ2-5
CASRSSDSNQETQYF
>TRBV5-1|TRBJ1-3
CASSLAEGAVGNTIYF
>TRBV10-3|TRBJ2-7
CAISESAGLTTYEQYF
>TRBV28|TRBJ2-5
CASKNREVETQYF
>TRBV30|TRBJ1-5
CAWSRGDSNQPQHF
>TRBV12-3/TRBV12-4|TRBJ1-2
CASSFFETGTGLNGNYGYTF
>TRBV29-1|TRBJ2-3
CSVLRTGFGTDTQYF
>TRBV6-5|TRBJ1-5
CASTLSTGGNQPQHF
>TRBV6-5|TRBJ2-5
CASSYSMRGLAGQTQYF
>TRBV18|TRBJ2-7
CASSVETGASYEQYF
>TRBV5-6|TRBJ2-1
CASRRILAGAYNEQFF
>TRBV7-9|TRBJ1-2
CASSLGQGALYGYTF
>TRBV9|TRBJ2-7
CASSVLENQYEQYF
>TRBV3-1|TRBJ1-2
CASSQGTVRGYTF
>TRBV3-1|TRBJ2-5
CASSRKMLRDRGPLQETQYF
>TRBV27|TRBJ1-2
CASSPNWGGGLLYGYTF
>TRBV19|TRBJ2-1
CASSIGVAGDGYNEQFF
>TRBV20-1|TRBJ2-1
CSASDLAGVMVSSYNEQFF
>TRBV9|TRBJ1-1
CASSVDVTGTTEAFF